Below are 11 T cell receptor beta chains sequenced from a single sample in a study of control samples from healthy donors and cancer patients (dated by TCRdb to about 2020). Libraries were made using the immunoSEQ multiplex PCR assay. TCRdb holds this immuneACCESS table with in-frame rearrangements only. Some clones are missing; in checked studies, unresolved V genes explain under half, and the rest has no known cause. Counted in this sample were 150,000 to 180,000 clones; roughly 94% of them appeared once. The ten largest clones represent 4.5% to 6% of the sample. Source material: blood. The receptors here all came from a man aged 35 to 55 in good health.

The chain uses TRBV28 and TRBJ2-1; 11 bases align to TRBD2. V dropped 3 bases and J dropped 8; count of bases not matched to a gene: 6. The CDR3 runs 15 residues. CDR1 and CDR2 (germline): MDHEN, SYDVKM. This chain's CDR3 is CASSLASGGSYEQFF. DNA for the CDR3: TGTGCCAGCAGTTTGGCTAGCGGGGGGTCTTATGAGCAGTTCTTC. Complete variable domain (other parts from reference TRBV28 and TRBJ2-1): DVKVTQSSRYLVKRTGEKVFLECVQDMDHENMFWYRQDPGLGLRLIYFSYDVKMKEKGDIPEGYSVSREKKERFSLILESASTNQTSMYLCASSLASGGSYEQFFGPGTRLTVL.

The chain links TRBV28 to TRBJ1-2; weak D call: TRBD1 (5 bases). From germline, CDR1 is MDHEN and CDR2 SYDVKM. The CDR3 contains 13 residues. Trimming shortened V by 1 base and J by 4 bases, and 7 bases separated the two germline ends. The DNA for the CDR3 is TGTGCCAGCAGTTTATACACAGGCTATGGCTACACCTTC. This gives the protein CASSLYTGYGYTF.

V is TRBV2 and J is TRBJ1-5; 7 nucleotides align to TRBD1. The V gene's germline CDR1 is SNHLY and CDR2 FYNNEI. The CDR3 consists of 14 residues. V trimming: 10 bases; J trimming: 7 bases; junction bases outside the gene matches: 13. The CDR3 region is CATSVGTARQPQHF. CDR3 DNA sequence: TGTGCCACAAGTGTTGGGACAGCGAGGCAGCCCCAGCATTTT.

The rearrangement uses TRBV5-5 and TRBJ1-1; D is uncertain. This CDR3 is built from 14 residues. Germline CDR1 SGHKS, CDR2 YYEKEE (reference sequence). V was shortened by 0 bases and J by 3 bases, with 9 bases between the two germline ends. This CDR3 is CASSLAFAYTEAFF. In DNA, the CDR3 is TGTGCCAGCAGCTTGGCCTTCGCGTACACTGAAGCTTTCTTT.

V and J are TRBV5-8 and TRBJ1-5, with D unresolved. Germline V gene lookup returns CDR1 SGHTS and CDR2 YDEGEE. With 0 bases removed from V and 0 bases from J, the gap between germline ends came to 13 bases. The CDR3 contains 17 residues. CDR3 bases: TGTGCCAGCAGCTTGGAGTTAGCGGTTTATAGCAATCAGCCCCAGCATTTT. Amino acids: CASSLELAVYSNQPQHF.

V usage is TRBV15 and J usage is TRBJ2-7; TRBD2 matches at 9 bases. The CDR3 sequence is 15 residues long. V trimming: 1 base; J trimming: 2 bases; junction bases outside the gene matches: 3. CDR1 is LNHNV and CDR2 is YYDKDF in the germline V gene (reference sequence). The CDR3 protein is CATSRGLAVTYEQYF. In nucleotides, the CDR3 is TGTGCCACCAGCAGAGGACTAGCGGTAACCTACGAGCAGTACTTC.

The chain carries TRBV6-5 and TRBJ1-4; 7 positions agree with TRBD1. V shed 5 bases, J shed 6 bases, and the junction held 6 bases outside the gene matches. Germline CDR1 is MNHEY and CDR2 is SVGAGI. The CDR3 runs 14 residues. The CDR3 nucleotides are TGTGCCAGCAGTCACAGGGGAGGTGATGAAAAACTGTTTTTT. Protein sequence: CASSHRGGDEKLFF.

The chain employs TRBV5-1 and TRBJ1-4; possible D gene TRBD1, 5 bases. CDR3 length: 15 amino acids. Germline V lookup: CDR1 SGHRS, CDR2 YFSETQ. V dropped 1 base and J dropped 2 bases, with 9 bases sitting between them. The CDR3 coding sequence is TGCGCCAGCAGCTTGTGGGGGGACACTAATGAAAAACTGTTTTTT. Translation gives CASSLWGDTNEKLFF.

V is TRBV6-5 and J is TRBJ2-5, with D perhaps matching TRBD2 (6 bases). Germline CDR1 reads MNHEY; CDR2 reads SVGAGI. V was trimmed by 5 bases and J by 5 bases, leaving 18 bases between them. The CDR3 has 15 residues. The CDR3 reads CASSLGTLGGETQYF. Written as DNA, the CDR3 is TGTGCCAGCAGTCTCGGGACCCTTGGAGGGGAGACCCAGTACTTC.

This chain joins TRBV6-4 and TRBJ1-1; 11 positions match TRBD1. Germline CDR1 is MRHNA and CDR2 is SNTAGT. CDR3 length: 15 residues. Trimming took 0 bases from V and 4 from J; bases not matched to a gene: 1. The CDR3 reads CASSDSGQGATEAFF. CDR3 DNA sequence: TGTGCCAGCAGTGACTCTGGACAGGGGGCCACTGAAGCTTTCTTT.

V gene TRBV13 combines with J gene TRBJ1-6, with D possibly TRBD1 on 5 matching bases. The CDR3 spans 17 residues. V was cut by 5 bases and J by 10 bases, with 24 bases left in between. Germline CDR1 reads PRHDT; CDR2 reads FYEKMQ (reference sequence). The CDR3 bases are TGTGCCAGCAGCCGTCTGCCAGGGACCCTACTGGCCTCACCCCTCCACTTT. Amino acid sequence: CASSRLPGTLLASPLHF.